The T cell receptor beta chain described here comes from a study of CD8 T cells in Susac syndrome. TCR beta sequences were obtained from blood CD8+ and CD4+ T cells. The multiple sclerosis controls were treatment-naive patients with relapsing-remitting disease that was stable or active. The CDR3 loop spans 16 amino acids. Germline V gene data show CDR1 as LNHDA and CDR2 as SQIVND (reference sequence). J gave up 5 bases and V 5 bases, and 11 bases lay outside the gene matches. After extraction with the RNeasy kit, 0.5 to 1 ug of the RNA was reverse transcribed using random hexamers. The immunoSEQ assay covered 54 Vbeta and 13 Jbeta segments for CDR3. MiXCR, run by TCRdb on the immunoSEQ multiplex PCR reads, gives a single entry per CDR3 protein. The sample includes roughly 130,000 distinct CDR3 sequences, roughly 94% seen only once; the top ten take around 0.12%.

Sequenced input: CD4+ T cells from PBMCs. The receptor was derived from a human donor with multiple sclerosis. V gene TRBV19 combines with J gene TRBJ1-4, with 7 bases lining up with TRBD1. The CDR3 sequence is CASSSTWTGGNEKLFF. CDR3 DNA sequence: TGTGCCAGTAGTTCTACATGGACAGGCGGCAATGAAAAACTGTTTTTT.